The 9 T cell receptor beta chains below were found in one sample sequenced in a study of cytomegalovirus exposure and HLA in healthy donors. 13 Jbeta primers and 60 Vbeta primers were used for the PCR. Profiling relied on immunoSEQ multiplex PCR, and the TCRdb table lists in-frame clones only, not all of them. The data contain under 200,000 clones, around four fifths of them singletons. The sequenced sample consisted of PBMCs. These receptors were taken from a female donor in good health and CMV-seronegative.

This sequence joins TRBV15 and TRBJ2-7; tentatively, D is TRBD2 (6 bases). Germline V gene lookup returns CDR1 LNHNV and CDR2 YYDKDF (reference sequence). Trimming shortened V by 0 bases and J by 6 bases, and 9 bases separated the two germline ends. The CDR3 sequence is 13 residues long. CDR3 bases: TGTGCCACCAGCAGAGATAGGGGAGGCGAGCAGTACTTC. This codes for CATSRDRGGEQYF. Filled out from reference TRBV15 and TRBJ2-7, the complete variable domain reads DAMVIQNPRYQVTQFGKPVTLSCSQTLNHNVMYWYQQKSSQAPKLLFHYYDKDFNNEADTPDNFQSRRPNTSFCFLDIRSPGLGDTAMYLCATSRDRGGEQYFGPGTRLTVT.

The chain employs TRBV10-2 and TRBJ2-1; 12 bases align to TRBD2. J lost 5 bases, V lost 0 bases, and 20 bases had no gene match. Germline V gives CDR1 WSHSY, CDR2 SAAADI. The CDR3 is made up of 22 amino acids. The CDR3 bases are TGCGCCAGCAGTGAGTCGGCCGGGCTAGCGGGAGGGCCAGCCCTTCAAAACAATGAGCAGTTCTTC. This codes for CASSESAGLAGGPALQNNEQFF.

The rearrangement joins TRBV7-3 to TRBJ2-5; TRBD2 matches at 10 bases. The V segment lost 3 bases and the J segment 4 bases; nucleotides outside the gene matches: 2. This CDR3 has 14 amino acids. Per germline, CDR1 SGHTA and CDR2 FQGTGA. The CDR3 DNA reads TGTGCCAGCAGCTTGTCTAGCGGGAGAGAGACCCAGTACTTC. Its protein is CASSLSSGRETQYF.

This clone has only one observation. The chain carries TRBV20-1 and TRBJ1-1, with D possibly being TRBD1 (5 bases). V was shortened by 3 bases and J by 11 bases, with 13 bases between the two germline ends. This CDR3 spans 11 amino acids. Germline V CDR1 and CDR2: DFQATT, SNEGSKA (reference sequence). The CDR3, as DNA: TGCAGTGCTAGCCACAATCAGGGCGCTTTCTTT. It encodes CSASHNQGAFF.

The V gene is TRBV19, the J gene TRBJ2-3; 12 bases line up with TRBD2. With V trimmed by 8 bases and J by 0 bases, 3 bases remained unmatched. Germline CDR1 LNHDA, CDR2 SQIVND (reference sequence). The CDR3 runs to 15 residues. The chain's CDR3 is CASSSGRASTDTQYF. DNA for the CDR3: TGTGCCAGTTCTAGCGGGAGGGCCAGCACAGATACGCAGTATTTT.

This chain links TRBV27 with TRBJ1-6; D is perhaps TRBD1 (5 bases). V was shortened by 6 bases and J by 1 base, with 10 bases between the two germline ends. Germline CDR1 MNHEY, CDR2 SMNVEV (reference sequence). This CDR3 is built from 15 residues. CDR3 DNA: TGTGCCAGCAGACAGGCGGAATCCTATAATTCACCCCTCCACTTT. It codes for CASRQAESYNSPLHF.

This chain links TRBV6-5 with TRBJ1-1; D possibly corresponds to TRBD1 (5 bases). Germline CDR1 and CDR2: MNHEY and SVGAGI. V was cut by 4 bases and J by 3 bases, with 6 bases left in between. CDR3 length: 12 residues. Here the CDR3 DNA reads TGTGCCAGCAGTTCGGGGGACACTGAAGCTTTCTTT. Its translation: CASSSGDTEAFF.

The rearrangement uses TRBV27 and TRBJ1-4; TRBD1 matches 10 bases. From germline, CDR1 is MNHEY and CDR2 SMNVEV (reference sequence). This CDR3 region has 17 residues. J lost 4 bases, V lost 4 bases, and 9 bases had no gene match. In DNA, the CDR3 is TGTGCCAGCAGTTCGGAACGACAGGGGGCGGATAATGAAAAACTGTTTTTT. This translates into CASSSERQGADNEKLFF. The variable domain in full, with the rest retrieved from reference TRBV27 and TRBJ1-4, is EAQVTQNPRYLITVTGKKLTVTCSQNMNHEYMSWYRQDPGLGLRQIYYSMNVEVTDKGDVPEGYKVSRKEKRNFPLILESPSPNQTSLYFCASSSERQGADNEKLFFGSGTQLSVL.

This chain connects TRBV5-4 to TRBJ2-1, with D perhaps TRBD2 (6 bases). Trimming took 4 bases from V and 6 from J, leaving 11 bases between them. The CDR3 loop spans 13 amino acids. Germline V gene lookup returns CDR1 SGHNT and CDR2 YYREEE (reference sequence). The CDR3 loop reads CASSPGLPNEQFF. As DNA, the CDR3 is TGTGCCAGCAGCCCGGGACTCCCCAATGAGCAGTTCTTC.